This TCR beta chain was sequenced in a study of T cells in Graves' hyperthyroidism and ophthalmopathy. Study at large: Prior to any treatment, at the point of initial diagnosis, peripheral blood was collected. Regarding the study as a whole: Blood also held most thyroid clonotypes expanded beyond 0.001.

Amplification of TCR beta CDR3 regions used RNA as the template. When the TCR CDR3 underwent first-round RT-PCR, the HTBI primer set was used. TCRdb analysed the multiplex PCR reads with MiXCR anew, one entry per CDR3 protein. Of fewer than 400,000 distinct CDR3 sequences in the sample, 15% to 20% were seen once. Comment on this clonotype: Its antigen is undetermined.

Germline V CDR1 and CDR2: LNHNV, YYDKDF (reference sequence). The CDR3 contains 16 residues. Trimming removed 2 bases from V and 7 bases from J; junction bases left unmatched: 12. Stable disease denoted Graves' hyperthyroidism without ophthalmopathy progression within 18 months. The study excluded patients with uncontrolled infection, other autoimmune disease, pregnancy or lactation. This chain connects TRBV15 to TRBJ2-7; 9 positions match TRBD1. Sequencing was carried out using blood. The receptor's source is a man under 40 with Graves' hyperthyroidism. CDR3 sequence reads: CATSRTPGDRAREQYF. DNA for the CDR3: TGTGCCACCAGCAGAACTCCTGGGGACAGGGCTCGAGAGCAGTACTTC.